What follows describes a single TCR beta chain. Its specificity is unknown. The data were taken from a study of OX40 agonist ivuxolimab in advanced cancers. Deletions cut 4 bases from V and 1 base from J, with 10 bases between. In germline, CDR1 is SQVTM, CDR2 ANQGSEA. This CDR3 has 13 residues. Data came from immunoSEQ multiplex PCR; TCRdb stores just in-frame clones and leaves some out. The sample shows 30,000 to 40,000 clones, roughly 87% of them seen only once. Whole-study results and caveats: What antigens the expanded peripheral T cells recognized was never established.

The genes are TRBV29-1 and TRBJ1-1; D is unclear. The material was CD4+ or CD8+ T cells sorted from blood, obtained in a trial of the OX40 agonist ivuxolimab. This TCR came from an adult with an advanced solid tumor such as melanoma, head and neck, liver or kidney cancer. CDR3 protein: CSVVRHQNTEAFF. The CDR3 bases are TGCAGCGTTGTAAGACACCAGAACACTGAAGCTTTCTTT. The full variable domain, with the rest looked up from reference TRBV29-1 and TRBJ1-1, is SAVISQKPSRDICQRGTSLTIQCQVDSQVTMMFWYRQQPGQSLTLIATANQGSEATYESGFVIDKFPISRPNLTFSTLTVSNMSPEDSSIYLCSVVRHQNTEAFFGQGTRLTVV.